Listed below are T cell receptor beta chains from one sample, sequenced in a study of metastatic and nonmetastatic thyroid tumors. TCRdb re-called clones via MiXCR from the PCR reads. The table lists about 6,800 clones, around 3% of them singletons. Input material: tumor tissue. All receptors come from a female donor with papillary thyroid cancer or a benign thyroid nodule (not recorded which). Some clones in this sample may be carry-over from other donors' samples. Each CDR3 is given with its conserved first and last residue. D genes are given only for firm matches. Expanded clones are given a class, and other clones once, few, many or no size at all.

V gene,clone size,D gene,J gene,CDR3 DNA,CDR3 protein
TRBV24-1,many,TRBD1,TRBJ2-1,TGTGCCACCAGTGACAGGACAGGGCGAGAGCAGTTCTTC,CATSDRTGREQFF
TRBV6-1,medium-sized,-,TRBJ1-4,TGTGCCAGTCGACAGGACCCAACTAATGAAAAACTGTTTTTT,CASRQDPTNEKLFF
TRBV5-1,medium-sized,-,TRBJ1-1,TGCGCCAGCAGTCCGACAGATAACACTGAAGCTTTCTTT,CASSPTDNTEAFF
TRBV10-3,few,-,TRBJ2-6,TGTGCCATTCCGACGCTTGGGGCCAACGTCCTGACTTTC,CAIPTLGANVLTF
TRBV6-1,medium-sized,-,TRBJ2-1,TGTGCCAGCAGTGACTCCGGCGATCTCAATGAGCAGTTCTTC,CASSDSGDLNEQFF
TRBV6-5,medium-sized,-,TRBJ2-2,TGTGCCAGCAGTTACCAGCACACGGCACCCGGGGAGCTGTTTTTT,CASSYQHTAPGELFF
TRBV3-1,-,-,TRBJ1-6,TGTGCCAGCAGCCAAGACCGGGACGGGGATACAGCCCTCCACTTT,CASSQDRDGDTALHF
TRBV29-1,many,TRBD1,TRBJ2-2,TGCAGCGCTTGGACAGGGAGGAACACCGGGGAGCTGTTTTTT,CSAWTGRNTGELFF
TRBV24-1,many,TRBD1,TRBJ1-2,TGTGCCACCAGTGATGGGCGGGACAGATACAGCTACACCTTC,CATSDGRDRYSYTF
TRBV18,many,TRBD2,TRBJ2-2,TGTGCCAGCTCACCGATAAGACTAGCGGGAGCCGGGGCCGGGGAGCTGTTTTTT,CASSPIRLAGAGAGELFF
TRBV4-2,medium-sized,TRBD1,TRBJ2-7,TGTGCCAGCAGCCGGGACAGGGACTACGAGCAGTACTTC,CASSRDRDYEQYF
TRBV2,many,-,TRBJ2-4,TGTGCCAGCGCCGAGGGAAACATTCAGTACTTC,CASAEGNIQYF
TRBV28,medium-sized,TRBD1,TRBJ1-5,TGTGCCAGCAGTTCACCGGGACAGGGAGGCAATCAGCCCCAGCATTTT,CASSSPGQGGNQPQHF
TRBV6-1,medium-sized,-,TRBJ1-2,TGTGCCAGCGTCGAAAACTATGGCTACACCTTC,CASVENYGYTF
TRBV5-1,medium-sized,-,TRBJ2-1,TGCGCCAGCAGCTTGGCCACGACTCGGTCGTCTTTCAATGAGCAGTTCTTC,CASSLATTRSSFNEQFF
TRBV20-1,medium-sized,TRBD1,TRBJ1-2,TGCAGTGCTAGGGATTTTAAGGCCGGGACAGGGACCGACTACACCTTC,CSARDFKAGTGTDYTF
TRBV19,medium-sized,TRBD2,TRBJ2-1,TGTGCCAGTAGTATTTCCAGCGGGAGCCACAATGAGCAGTTCTTC,CASSISSGSHNEQFF
TRBV5-5,many,-,TRBJ2-7,TGTGCCAGCATCCTCGGGGAAGGGGCCTACGAGCAGTACTTC,CASILGEGAYEQYF
TRBV20-1,medium-sized,-,TRBJ2-1,TGCAGTGCTACCCCCGGGACTCACAATGAGCAGTTCTTC,CSATPGTHNEQFF
TRBV5-1,many,-,TRBJ2-3,TGCGCCAGCAGGGGACAAGCAGGCACAGATACGCAGTATTTT,CASRGQAGTDTQYF
TRBV5-1,many,-,TRBJ1-1,TGCGCCAGCAGCCCGTGGGGGGCGGGGGACACTGAAGCTTTCTTT,CASSPWGAGDTEAFF
TRBV18,many,-,TRBJ1-5,TGTGCCAGCTCACCACCCTTGAGGGTCCACAATCAGCCCCAGCATTTT,CASSPPLRVHNQPQHF
TRBV2,many,TRBD2,TRBJ2-2,TGTGCCAGCAGTCGGGAGGTCCGCAGTTCGGAGCTGTTTTTT,CASSREVRSSELFF
TRBV28,many,-,TRBJ2-1,TGTGCCAGCAGTTTACTTCAGGTATCCTACAATGAGCAGTTCTTC,CASSLLQVSYNEQFF
TRBV27,many,-,TRBJ1-5,TGTGCCAGCAGTTCCCTCCCAGGAATAATGAGCAATCAGCCCCAGCATTTT,CASSSLPGIMSNQPQHF
TRBV3-1,-,TRBD2,TRBJ2-4,TGTGCCAGCAGCCAAGGGGGGACTAGCCGATCCAAAAACATCCAGTACTTC,CASSQGGTSRSKNIQYF
TRBV5-4,many,-,TRBJ2-5,TGTGCCAGCAGCTTGGACAGGGAAGAGACCCAGTACTTC,CASSLDREETQYF
TRBV4-1,medium-sized,-,TRBJ2-2,TGCGCCAGCAGCCGATACAGGGAGACGAACACCGGGGAGCTGTTTTTT,CASSRYRETNTGELFF
TRBV20-1,many,TRBD2,TRBJ2-1,TGCAGTGCTAGAGGAGTGCAAGCGGGAGCCTACAATGAGCAGTTCTTC,CSARGVQAGAYNEQFF
TRBV4-1,many,TRBD1,TRBJ1-5,TGCGCCAGCAGCCAAGCTATGGGGAGACAGGGGGCGTTAAATCAGCCCCAGCATTTT,CASSQAMGRQGALNQPQHF
TRBV10-3,many,TRBD2,TRBJ2-7,TGTGCCATCAGTGGCGGGACTAGCGGCGGCCGGCAGTACTTC,CAISGGTSGGRQYF
TRBV19,medium-sized,TRBD1,TRBJ1-5,TGTGCCAGTAGGGACAGGGGGTTCCATTTT,CASRDRGFHF
TRBV19,medium-sized,TRBD1,TRBJ1-1,TGTGCCAGTAGTAACCGGGGCAGGGGGAAAGACACTGAAGCTTTCTTT,CASSNRGRGKDTEAFF
TRBV3-1,many,-,TRBJ2-1,TGTGCCAGCAGCCTTACTAGCAGACTGTTGCATGAGCAGTTCTTC,CASSLTSRLLHEQFF
TRBV28,many,-,TRBJ1-1,TGTGCCACACACGGGGGTCCGGGGGCTGAAGCTTTCTTT,CATHGGPGAEAFF
TRBV11-3,medium-sized,TRBD1,TRBJ2-7,TGTGCCAGCAGCCACAGGGGTCCCGCCTACGAGCAGTACTTC,CASSHRGPAYEQYF
TRBV7-9,many,TRBD1,TRBJ2-6,TGTGCCAGCAGTTATGGACAGGGCCACTCTGGGGCCAACGTCCTGACTTTC,CASSYGQGHSGANVLTF
TRBV7-8,medium-sized,TRBD2,TRBJ2-3,TGTGCCAGCAGCCGGACGACTAGCCGGAGCACAGATACGCAGTATTTT,CASSRTTSRSTDTQYF
TRBV18,many,TRBD2,TRBJ2-1,TGTGCCAGCTCACCACCGATCGGGAGGGCCGGTGAGCAGTTCTTC,CASSPPIGRAGEQFF
TRBV6-6,many,-,TRBJ1-5,TGTGCCAGCAGTTACTCGACGGGGCGCCTCAATCAGCCCCAGCATTTT,CASSYSTGRLNQPQHF
TRBV6-1,medium-sized,-,TRBJ1-1,TGTGCCAGCAGTGAGATGGCTAGGGAAACAGAAGCTTTCTTT,CASSEMARETEAFF
TRBV19,many,TRBD2,TRBJ2-7,TGTGCCAGTAGTATAGGAGGCGGGAGTTACGAGCAGTACTTC,CASSIGGGSYEQYF
TRBV4-1,medium-sized,-,TRBJ2-7,TGCGCCAGCAGCCTCGTACCTAGGACCTACGAGCAGTACTTC,CASSLVPRTYEQYF
TRBV18,many,TRBD1,TRBJ2-3,TGTGCCAGCTCACCACGGACAGGGGGTGTGGGCACAGATACGCAGTATTTT,CASSPRTGGVGTDTQYF
TRBV29-1,many,TRBD1,TRBJ2-3,TGCAGCGTTGAGGGTCGGACAGGGACCGATACGCAGTATTTT,CSVEGRTGTDTQYF
TRBV30,many,TRBD1,TRBJ1-4,TGTGCCTGGAGTGACGGACAGGGGCCTGAAAAACTGTTTTTT,CAWSDGQGPEKLFF
TRBV2,many,-,TRBJ2-3,TGTGCCAGCGGAACAGATACGCAGTATTTT,CASGTDTQYF
TRBV2,many,-,TRBJ1-6,TGTGCCAGCAGCGGGGGAGGCTCCTATAATTCACCCCTCCACTTT,CASSGGGSYNSPLHF
TRBV12-3/TRBV12-4,many,-,TRBJ2-1,TGTGCCAGCCGTTGGAGACTAGAAGACAATGAGCAGTTCTTC,CASRWRLEDNEQFF